Described below is a single T cell receptor (beta chain) sequence and its context. The entry originates in a study of blood T cell repertoires in COVID-19. Sequenced by immunoSEQ multiplex PCR; TCRdb stores in-frame clones only, minus some. The data contain around 380,000 clones, about four fifths of them singletons. This CDR3 has 14 amino acids. The germline CDR1 and CDR2 sequences are MNHEY and SVGAGI. V lost 5 bases, J lost 0 bases, and 10 bases lay in between. The material sequenced was peripheral blood. This rearrangement joins TRBV6-5 to TRBJ1-2; weak D call: TRBD1 (5 bases). The sequence was collected from a human donor with acute or convalescent COVID-19. The donor label of this sample is uncertain. The CDR3 reads CASSLDRSNYGYTF. The DNA of the CDR3 is TGTGCCAGCAGTCTTGACAGATCTAACTATGGCTACACCTTC.